This TCR beta chain was obtained from a study of Tregs in tolerant kidney transplant recipients. Study background: Mixed chimerism was transient after nonmyeloablative marrow transplants from related graft donors. Overall study findings and caveats: Biological reproducibility was not directly addressed, but technical replication error appeared minimal. Tolerant patients' donor-specific Tregs expanded beyond overall Tregs, suggesting antigen-driven growth.

A remark on this clone: Its target is unknown.

Unstimulated Tregs (CD4+CD25+CD127-) and CD4+CD25- non-Tregs were sorted from PBMCs. Profiling relied on immunoSEQ multiplex PCR, and the TCRdb table lists in-frame clones only, not all of them. The repertoire table contains about 52,000 clones. This TCR was recovered from a human donor who received a combined kidney and bone marrow transplant. This sample comprised CD4+ T cells from blood, obtained before the transplant.

CDR3 DNA, as far as it was read: TGTGCCAGTAGTACACCGGGACAGCTGCCTTATGGC. Protein sequence: CASSTPGQLPYG. The whole CDR3 region reads CASSTPGQLPYGYTF. The chain is built from TRBV19 and TRBJ1-2; 7 bases line up with TRBD1. The sequence runs out 3 residues before the end of the CDR3; the remainder is reconstructed from the germline J gene. The CDR3 covers 15 residues. The ends lost 4 bases at V and 5 bases at J; junction bases unmatched: 10. Germline loops: CDR1 LNHDA, CDR2 SQIVND (reference sequence).